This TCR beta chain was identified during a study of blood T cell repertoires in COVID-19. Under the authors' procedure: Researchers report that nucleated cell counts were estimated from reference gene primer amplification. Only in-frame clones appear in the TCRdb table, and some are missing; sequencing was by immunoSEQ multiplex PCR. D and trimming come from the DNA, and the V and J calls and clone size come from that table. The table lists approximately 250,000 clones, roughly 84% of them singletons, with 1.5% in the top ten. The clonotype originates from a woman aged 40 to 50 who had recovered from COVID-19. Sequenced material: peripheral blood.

This CDR3 reads CAIRQDLQETQYF. In DNA form, the CDR3 reads TGTGCCATCCGACAGGACCTCCAAGAGACCCAGTACTTC. The chain couples TRBV5-4 to TRBJ2-5; tentatively, D is TRBD1 (6 bases). Trimming removed 9 bases from V and 1 base from J, with 13 bases in between. From germline, CDR1 is SGHNT and CDR2 YYREEE (reference sequence). CDR3 length: 13 residues.